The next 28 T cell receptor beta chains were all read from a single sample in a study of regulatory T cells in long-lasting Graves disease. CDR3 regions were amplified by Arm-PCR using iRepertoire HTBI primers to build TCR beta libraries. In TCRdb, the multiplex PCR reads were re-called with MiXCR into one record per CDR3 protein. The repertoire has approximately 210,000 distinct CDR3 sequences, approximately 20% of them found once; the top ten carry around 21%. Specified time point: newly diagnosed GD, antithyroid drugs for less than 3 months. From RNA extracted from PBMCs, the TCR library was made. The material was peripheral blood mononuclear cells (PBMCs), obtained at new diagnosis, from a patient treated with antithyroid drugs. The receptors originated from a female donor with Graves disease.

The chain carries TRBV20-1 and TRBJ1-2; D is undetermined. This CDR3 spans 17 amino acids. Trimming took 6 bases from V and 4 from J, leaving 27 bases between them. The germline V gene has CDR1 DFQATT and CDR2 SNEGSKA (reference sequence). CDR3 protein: CSAIEPQADSSSYGYTF. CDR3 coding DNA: TGCAGTGCCATCGAGCCGCAGGCGGACTCTTCATCCTATGGCTACACCTTC.

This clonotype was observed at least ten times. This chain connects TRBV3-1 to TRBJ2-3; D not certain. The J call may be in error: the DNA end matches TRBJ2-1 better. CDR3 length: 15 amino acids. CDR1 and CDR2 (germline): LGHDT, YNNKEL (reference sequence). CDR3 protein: CASSPRLLIDIEQFF. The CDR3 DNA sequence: TGTGCCAGCAGCCCCAGACTGCTGATAGACATTGAGCAGTTCTTC.

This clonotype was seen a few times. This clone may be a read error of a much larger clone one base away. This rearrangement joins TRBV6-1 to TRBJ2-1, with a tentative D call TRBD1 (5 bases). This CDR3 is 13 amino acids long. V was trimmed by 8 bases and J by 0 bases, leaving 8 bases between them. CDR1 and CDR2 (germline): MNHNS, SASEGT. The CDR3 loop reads CASVDSSYNEQFF. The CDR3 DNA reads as TGTGCCAGCGTCGACAGCTCCTACAATGAGCAGTTCTTC.

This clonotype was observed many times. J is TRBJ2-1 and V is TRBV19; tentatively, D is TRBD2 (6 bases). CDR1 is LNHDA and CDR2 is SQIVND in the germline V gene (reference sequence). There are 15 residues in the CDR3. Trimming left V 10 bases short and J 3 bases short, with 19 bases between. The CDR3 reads CAIPEDYQVYNEQFF. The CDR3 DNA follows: TGTGCCATACCCGAGGACTACCAAGTCTACAATGAGCAGTTCTTC.

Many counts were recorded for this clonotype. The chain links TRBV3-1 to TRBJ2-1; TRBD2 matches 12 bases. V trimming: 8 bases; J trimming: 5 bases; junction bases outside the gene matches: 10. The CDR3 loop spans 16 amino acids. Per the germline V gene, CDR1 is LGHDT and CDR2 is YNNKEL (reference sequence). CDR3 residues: CASSLRTSGTNNEQFF. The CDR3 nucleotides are TGTGCCAGCTCTCTCCGGACTAGCGGGACGAACAATGAGCAGTTCTTC.

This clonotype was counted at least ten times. CDR3 sequence reads: CASRSPTSYQETQYF. CDR3 sequence (DNA): TGTGCCAGCCGTTCCCCGACCTCGTACCAAGAGACCCAGTACTTC. The rearrangement joins TRBV28 to TRBJ2-5; D is ambiguous. Trimming pared 8 bases from V and 0 bases from J, leaving 16 bases between. CDR1 and CDR2 (germline): MDHEN, SYDVKM. The CDR3 has 15 residues.

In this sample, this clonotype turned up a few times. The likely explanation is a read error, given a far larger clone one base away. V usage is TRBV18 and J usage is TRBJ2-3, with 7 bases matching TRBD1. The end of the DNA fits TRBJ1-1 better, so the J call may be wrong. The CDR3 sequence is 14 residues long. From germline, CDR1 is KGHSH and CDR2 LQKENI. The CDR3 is CDSSPGGVDMEAFF. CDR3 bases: TGTGACAGCTCACCAGGGGGAGTGGATATGGAAGCTTTCTTT.

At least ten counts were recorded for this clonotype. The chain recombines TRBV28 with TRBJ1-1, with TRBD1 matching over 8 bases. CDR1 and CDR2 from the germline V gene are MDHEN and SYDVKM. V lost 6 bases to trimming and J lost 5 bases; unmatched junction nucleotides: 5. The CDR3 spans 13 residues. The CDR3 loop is CASSPGGWTEAFF. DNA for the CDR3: TGTGCCAGCAGCCCAGGGGGCTGGACTGAAGCTTTCTTT.

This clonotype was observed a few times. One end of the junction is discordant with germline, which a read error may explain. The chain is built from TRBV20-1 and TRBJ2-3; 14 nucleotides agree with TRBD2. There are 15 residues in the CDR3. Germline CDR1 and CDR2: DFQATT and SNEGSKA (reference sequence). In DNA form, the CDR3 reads TGCAGTGCTATTCGACTAGCGGGAGGGACAGGTACGCAGTATTTT. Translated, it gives CSAIRLAGGTGTQYF.

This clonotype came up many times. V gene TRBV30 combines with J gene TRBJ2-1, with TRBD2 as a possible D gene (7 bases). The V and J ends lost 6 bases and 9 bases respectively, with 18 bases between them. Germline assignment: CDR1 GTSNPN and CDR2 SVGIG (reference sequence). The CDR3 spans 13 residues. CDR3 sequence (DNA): TGTGCCTGCTGGAATGGGGGGGCTGGTGAGCAGTTCTTC. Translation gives CACWNGGAGEQFF. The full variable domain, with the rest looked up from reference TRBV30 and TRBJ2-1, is SQTIHQWPATLVQPVGSPLSLECTVEGTSNPNLYWYRQAAGRGLQLLFYSVGIGQISSEVPQNLSASRPQDRQFILSSKKLLLSDSGFYLCACWNGGAGEQFFGPGTRLTVL.

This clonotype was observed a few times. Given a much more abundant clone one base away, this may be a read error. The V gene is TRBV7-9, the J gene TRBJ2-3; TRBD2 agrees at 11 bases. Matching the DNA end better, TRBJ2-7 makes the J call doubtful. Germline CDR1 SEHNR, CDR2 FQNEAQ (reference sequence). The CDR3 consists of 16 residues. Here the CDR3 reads CASSQLRASGGLEQYF. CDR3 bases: TGTGCCAGCAGCCAGCTCCGGGCTAGCGGGGGGCTGGAGCAGTACTTC.

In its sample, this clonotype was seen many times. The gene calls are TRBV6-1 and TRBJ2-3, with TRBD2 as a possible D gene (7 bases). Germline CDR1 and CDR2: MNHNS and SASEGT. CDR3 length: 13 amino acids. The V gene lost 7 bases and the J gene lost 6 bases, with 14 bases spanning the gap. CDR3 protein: CASMREGEDTQYF. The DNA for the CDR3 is TGTGCCAGCATGAGGGAGGGGGAGGATACGCAGTATTTT.

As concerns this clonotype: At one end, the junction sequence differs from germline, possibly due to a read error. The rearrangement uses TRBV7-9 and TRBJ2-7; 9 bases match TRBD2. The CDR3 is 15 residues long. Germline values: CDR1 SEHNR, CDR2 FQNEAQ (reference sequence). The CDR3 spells CASSLAGTSFYEQYF. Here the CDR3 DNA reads TGTGCCAGCAGCCTAGCGGGAACATCGTTCTACGAGCAGTACTTC.

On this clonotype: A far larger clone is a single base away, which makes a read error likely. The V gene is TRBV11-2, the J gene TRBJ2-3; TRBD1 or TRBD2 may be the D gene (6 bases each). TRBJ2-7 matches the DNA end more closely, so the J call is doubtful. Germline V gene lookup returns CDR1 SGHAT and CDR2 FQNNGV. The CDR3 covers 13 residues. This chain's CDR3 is CVSSANREVEQYF. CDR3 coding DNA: TGTGTCAGCAGCGCAAACAGGGAGGTCGAGCAGTACTTC.

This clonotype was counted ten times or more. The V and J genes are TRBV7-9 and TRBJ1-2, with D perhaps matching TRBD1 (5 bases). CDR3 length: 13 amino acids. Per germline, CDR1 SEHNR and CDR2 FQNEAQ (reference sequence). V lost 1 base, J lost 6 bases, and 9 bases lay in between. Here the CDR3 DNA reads TGTGCCAGCAGCTTAGTCCAGGGAGATGGCTACACCTTC. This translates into CASSLVQGDGYTF.

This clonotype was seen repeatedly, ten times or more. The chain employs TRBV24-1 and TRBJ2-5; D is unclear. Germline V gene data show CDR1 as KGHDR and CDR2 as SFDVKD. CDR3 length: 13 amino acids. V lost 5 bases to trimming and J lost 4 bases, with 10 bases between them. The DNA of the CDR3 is TGTGCCACCAGTGGCCGAAAGAGAGAGACCCAGTACTTC. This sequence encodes CATSGRKRETQYF.

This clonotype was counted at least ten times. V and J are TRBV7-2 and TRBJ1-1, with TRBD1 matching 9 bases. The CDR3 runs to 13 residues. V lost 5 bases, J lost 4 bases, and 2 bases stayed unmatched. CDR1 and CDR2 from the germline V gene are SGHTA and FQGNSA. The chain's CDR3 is CASSRDRVTEAFF. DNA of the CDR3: TGTGCCAGCAGCCGGGACAGGGTCACTGAAGCTTTCTTT.

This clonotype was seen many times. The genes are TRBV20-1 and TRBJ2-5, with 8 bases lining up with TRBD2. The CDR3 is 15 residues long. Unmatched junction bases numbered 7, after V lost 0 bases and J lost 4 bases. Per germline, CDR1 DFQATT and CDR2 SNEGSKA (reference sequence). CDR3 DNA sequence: TGCAGTGCTAGAGATTCCCGGGAGGGGGGAGAGACCCAGTACTTC. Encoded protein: CSARDSREGGETQYF.

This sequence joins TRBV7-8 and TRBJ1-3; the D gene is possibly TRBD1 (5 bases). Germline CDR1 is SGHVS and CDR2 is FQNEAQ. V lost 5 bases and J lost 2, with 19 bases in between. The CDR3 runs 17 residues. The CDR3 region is CASSRGDAAGAGNTIYF. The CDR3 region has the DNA TGTGCCAGCAGCCGAGGCGACGCGGCGGGGGCTGGAAACACCATATATTTT. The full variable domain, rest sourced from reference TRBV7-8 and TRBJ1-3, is GAGVSQSPRYKVAKRGQDVALRCDPISGHVSLFWYQQALGQGPEFLTYFQNEAQLDKSGLPSDRFFAERPEGSVSTLKIQRTQQEDSAVYLCASSRGDAAGAGNTIYFGEGSWLTVV.

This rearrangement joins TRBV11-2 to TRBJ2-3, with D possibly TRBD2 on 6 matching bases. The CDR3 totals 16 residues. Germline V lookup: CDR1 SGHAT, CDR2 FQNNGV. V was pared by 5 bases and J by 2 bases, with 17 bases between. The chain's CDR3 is CASSPRGSGYTDTQYF. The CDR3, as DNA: TGTGCCAGCAGCCCTCGGGGTAGCGGCTACACAGATACGCAGTATTTT.

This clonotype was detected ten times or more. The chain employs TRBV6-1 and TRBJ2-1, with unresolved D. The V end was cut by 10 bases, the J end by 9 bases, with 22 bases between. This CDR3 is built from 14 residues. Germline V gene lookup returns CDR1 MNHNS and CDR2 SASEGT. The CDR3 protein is CATQRGQQLPEQFF. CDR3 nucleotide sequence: TGTGCCACCCAGAGAGGTCAGCAGTTACCTGAGCAGTTCTTC.

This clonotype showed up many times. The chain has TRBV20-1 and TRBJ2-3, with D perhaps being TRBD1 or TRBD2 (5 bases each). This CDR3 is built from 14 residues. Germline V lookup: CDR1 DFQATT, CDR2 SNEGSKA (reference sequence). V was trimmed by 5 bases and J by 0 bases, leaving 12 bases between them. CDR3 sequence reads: CSALLGVSTDTQYF. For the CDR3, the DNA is TGCAGTGCTCTGTTGGGGGTTAGCACAGATACGCAGTATTTT.

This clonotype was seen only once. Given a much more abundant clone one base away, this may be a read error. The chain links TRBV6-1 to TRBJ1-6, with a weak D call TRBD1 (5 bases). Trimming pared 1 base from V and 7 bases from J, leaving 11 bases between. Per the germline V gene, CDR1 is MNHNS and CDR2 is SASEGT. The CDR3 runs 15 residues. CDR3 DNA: TGTGCCAGCAGTGAAGGACAGTCGATAAATTCACCCCTCCACTTT. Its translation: CASSEGQSINSPLHF.

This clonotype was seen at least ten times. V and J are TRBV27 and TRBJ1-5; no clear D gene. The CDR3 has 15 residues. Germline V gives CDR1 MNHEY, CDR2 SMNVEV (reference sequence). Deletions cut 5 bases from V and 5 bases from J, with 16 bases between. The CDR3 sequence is CASSPLGHDYQPQHF. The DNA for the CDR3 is TGTGCCAGCAGTCCCCTAGGGCACGACTATCAGCCCCAGCATTTT.

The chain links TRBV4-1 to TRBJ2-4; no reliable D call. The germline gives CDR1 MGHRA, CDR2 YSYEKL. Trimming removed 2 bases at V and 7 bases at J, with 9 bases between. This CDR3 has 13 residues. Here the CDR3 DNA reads TGCGCCAGCAGCCAACGGCCCCTCAACATTCAGTACTTC. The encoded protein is CASSQRPLNIQYF.

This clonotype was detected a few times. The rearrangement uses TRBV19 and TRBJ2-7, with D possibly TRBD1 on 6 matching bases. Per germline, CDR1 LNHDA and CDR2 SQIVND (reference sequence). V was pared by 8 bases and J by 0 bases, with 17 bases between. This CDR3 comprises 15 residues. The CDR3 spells CASSPGQGFSYEQYF. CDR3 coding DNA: TGTGCCAGTTCTCCGGGGCAGGGGTTCTCCTACGAGCAGTACTTC.

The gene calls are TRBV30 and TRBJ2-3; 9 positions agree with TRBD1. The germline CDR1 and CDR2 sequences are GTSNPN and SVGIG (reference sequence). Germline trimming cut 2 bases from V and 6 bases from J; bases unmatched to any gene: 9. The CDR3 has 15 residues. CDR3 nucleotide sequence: TGTGCCTGGAGTCATGGACAGGGGCGGGGGGATACGCAGTATTTT. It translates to CAWSHGQGRGDTQYF.

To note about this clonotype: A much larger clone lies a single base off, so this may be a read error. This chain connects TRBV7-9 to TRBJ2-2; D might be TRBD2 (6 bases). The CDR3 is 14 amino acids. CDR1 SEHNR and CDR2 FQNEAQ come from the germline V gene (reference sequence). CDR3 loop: CASSLGRPTGGLFF. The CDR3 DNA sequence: TGTGCCAGCAGCTTAGGGCGCCCTACCGGGGGGCTGTTTTTT.